The entry below gives a single T cell receptor beta chain sequence along with its context. No antigen is known for it. There are no base qualities to consult, and no much larger clone falls within one base. The time point tag for this specimen amounts to: cells obtained before transplantation from donor or recipient. CD3+CD4+ and CD3+CD8+ populations were FACS-sorted from unstimulated pre-transplant donor and recipient cells taken from spleen or lymph nodes. This sample is part of a study of graft-versus-host responses after intestinal transplantation (dated by TCRdb to the early 2020s). A note on the overall study: The transplants that recipients received were multivisceral, liver-intestinal, or isolated intestinal. Anti-thymocyte globulin induction was given to all recipients, followed by maintenance tacrolimus and steroids for approximately 3 years. Graft-versus-host and host-versus-graft alloreactive T cell clones were tracked in the graft, circulation and bone marrow after intestinal transplantation using bulk TCR-beta CDR3 sequencing. To identify alloreactive clones, pre-transplant mixed lymphocyte reaction products were sequenced and then compared with unstimulated pre-transplant donor and recipient T cells. Of the roughly 23 intestinal transplant recipients enrolled in the cohort, one of whom was a retransplant, a few patients without pretransplant specimens were excluded. Donor T cell macrochimerism was defined as a peak of at least 4% donor T cells among recipient peripheral blood mononuclear cells. Samples from three later patients were sequenced in-house on an Illumina MiSeq with MiXCR processing rather than by the commercial service.

Beyond this particular receptor, the publication reports: Patients with donor T cell macrochimerism had high GvH to HvG T cell clonal ratios in their allografts. Early after transplant, declines in HvG clones were associated with peak levels of circulating GvH clones. GvH clones were detected in recipient bone marrow, and some of these GvH clones were observed earlier in ileal mucosa or blood, consistent with an intestinal mucosal origin. The conclusions were limited by the relatively low number and heterogeneity of the intestinal transplant patients.

The library was prepared using the immunoSEQ multiplex PCR assay. For most patients, genomic DNA was isolated with the Qiagen DNeasy Blood and Tissue Kit and shipped frozen to Adaptive Biotechnologies for TCR sequencing. Adaptive Biotechnologies carried out high-throughput TCR-beta CDR3 sequencing of genomic DNA for most patients. The authors' pipeline ran thus. Adaptive's ImmunoSEQ software supplied the TCR sequencing data for under 20 patients, while MiXCR and VDJtools were used to process a few other patients. To correct CD4 versus CD8 sorting errors, any sequence found in both subsets at a frequency ratio below 5:1 was removed. Because the origin of CDR3 nucleotide sequences shared between donor and recipient could not be assigned, those sequences were removed. Alloreactive clones required at least 2-fold expansion over unstimulated cells and minimum CFSE-low frequency of 0.002% (template counts) or 0.001% (read counts). Mappable clones were those detected in sequenced pre-transplant spleen, lymph node, or MLR CFSE-low populations of the donor or recipient. The cumulative frequency of alloreactive clones was calculated as a percentage of all sequences, weighted by copy number. Sourced from immuneACCESS, this table was stored by TCRdb with only in-frame sequences that have V and J called. A share of the clones is absent; for the studies checked, an unresolved V gene accounts for under half, and the remainder has no known explanation. V, J and clone size are taken as reported in that table, and D and trimming were inferred from the DNA itself. In this sample the table shows around 71,000 clones, approximately 94% of which occur a single time. The top ten constitute about 0.56% of the sample.

This material consisted of unstimulated CD8+ T cells sorted from spleen or lymph node cells, taken before intestinal transplant. The receptor was isolated from a human donor who received an intestinal transplant.

The CDR3 region reads CASSQDSLGGTLPYNEQFF. The DNA sequence follows: TGCGCCAGCAGCCAAGATTCCCTCGGCGGAACCCTACCCTACAATGAGCAGTTCTTC. The V and J genes are TRBV4-1 and TRBJ2-1; no D segment can be confidently identified. Counted from cysteine to phenylalanine, this CDR3 has 19 amino acids. Just CDR3 DNA is preserved here, 57 bases in frame from base 1. At the junction V is shortened by 0 bases and J by 2 bases, with 20 bases in between. CDR1 MGHRA and CDR2 YSYEKL were looked up in the germline V gene.